This T cell receptor beta chain was sequenced during a study of beta chain features in type 1 diabetes. Study-level results: Researchers reported that naive, central memory and Treg TCRB repertoires appeared more similar in patients than in healthy donors. Researchers report that Type 1 diabetes patients had moderately but significantly shorter TCRB CDR3s across all four CD4+ subsets. Insertions were fewer and deletions more numerous at VDJ junctions in type 1 diabetes patients.

On this clone itself: The antigen remains undetermined.

Markers CD45RO/CCR7/CD25/CD127/CD95/CD27 served to sort CD4+ naive, central memory, regulatory and stem cell-like memory cells. Of the isolated RNA, all was reverse transcribed, and so the sequenced material was expressed TCRB transcripts. The data were produced by immunoSEQ multiplex PCR, yet TCRdb's version contains in-frame clones alone and is incomplete. This table has about 410,000 clones, approximately 15% appearing once. Germline values: CDR1 SGHNT, CDR2 YYREEE (reference sequence). V was pared by 2 bases and J by 4 bases, with 2 bases of the junction left unmatched. The CDR3 length is 14 residues.

The sequencing input was naive CD4+ T cells from blood. The chain joins TRBV5-4 to TRBJ2-3, with 9 bases fitting TRBD1. This TCR derives from a man aged 30 to 39 in good health. In DNA form, the CDR3 reads TGTGCCAGCAGCTTAGGACAGGGGTCAGATACGCAGTATTTT. Translated: CASSLGQGSDTQYF.